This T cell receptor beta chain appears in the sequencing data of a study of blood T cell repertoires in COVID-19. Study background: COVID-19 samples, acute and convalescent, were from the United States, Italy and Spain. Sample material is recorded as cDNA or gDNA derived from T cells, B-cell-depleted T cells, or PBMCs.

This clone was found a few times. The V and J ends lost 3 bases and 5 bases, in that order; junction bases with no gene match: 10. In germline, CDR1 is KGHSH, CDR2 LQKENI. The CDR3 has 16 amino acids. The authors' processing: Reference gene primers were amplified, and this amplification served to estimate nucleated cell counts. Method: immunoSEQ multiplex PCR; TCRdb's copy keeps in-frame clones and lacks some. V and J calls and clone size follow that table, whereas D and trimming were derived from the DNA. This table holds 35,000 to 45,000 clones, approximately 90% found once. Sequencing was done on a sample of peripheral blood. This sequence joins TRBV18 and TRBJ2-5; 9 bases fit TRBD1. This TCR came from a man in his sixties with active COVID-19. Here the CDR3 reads CASSPTTGGGFETQYF. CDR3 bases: TGTGCCAGCTCACCGACTACAGGGGGCGGCTTCGAGACCCAGTACTTC.